These T cell receptor beta chains were read from a single sample in a study of T cells in localized non-small cell lung cancer. The table came from immunoSEQ multiplex PCR; TCRdb's copy has only in-frame clones and leaves some out. The profile shows about 52,000 clones, roughly 88% of them singletons. The sequences come from peripheral blood, collected before any cancer treatment. Receptors originate from a male donor older than 55 with stage III squamous cell lung carcinoma. Each CDR3 is given with its conserved first and last residue. The D gene is left open where the match is weak. The size of a clone is reported for some rows only, either as once, few or many, or as a class for expanded clones.

j_gene: TRBJ2-5
v_gene: TRBV30
d_gene: -
abundance: -
CDR3aa: CACSGARKETQYF
CDR3nt: TGTGCCTGTTCAGGGGCAAGAAAAGAGACCCAGTACTTC

j_gene: TRBJ2-1
v_gene: TRBV6-6
d_gene: TRBD2
abundance: -
CDR3aa: CASSASGGTPREFF
CDR3nt: TGTGCCAGCAGCGCTAGCGGGGGTACACCCAGAGAGTTCTTC

j_gene: TRBJ1-1
v_gene: TRBV6-6
d_gene: TRBD1
abundance: -
CDR3aa: CASSRGQGQAFF
CDR3nt: TGTGCCAGCAGCCGCGGACAGGGACAAGCTTTCTTT

j_gene: TRBJ1-2
v_gene: TRBV18
d_gene: TRBD1
abundance: -
CDR3aa: CASSPGQGHYGYTF
CDR3nt: TGTGCCAGCTCACCTGGACAGGGTCACTATGGCTACACCTTC

j_gene: TRBJ2-5
v_gene: TRBV21-1
d_gene: -
abundance: -
CDR3aa: CASSQRGPLGETQYF
CDR3nt: TGTGCCAGCAGCCAGCGGGGGCCTCTGGGAGAGACCCAGTACTTC

j_gene: TRBJ2-7
v_gene: TRBV28
d_gene: -
abundance: -
CDR3aa: CASIDGGPSYEQYF
CDR3nt: TGTGCCAGCATCGACGGGGGGCCTTCCTACGAGCAGTACTTC

j_gene: TRBJ1-2
v_gene: TRBV5-1
d_gene: -
abundance: -
CDR3aa: CASSPIRGAQGYTF
CDR3nt: TGCGCCAGCAGCCCCATTCGGGGAGCGCAAGGCTACACCTTC

j_gene: TRBJ2-1
v_gene: TRBV6-5
d_gene: -
abundance: -
CDR3aa: CASSSRLGLNEQFF
CDR3nt: TGTGCCAGCAGTTCCAGACTAGGACTCAATGAGCAGTTCTTC

j_gene: TRBJ2-1
v_gene: TRBV6-6
d_gene: TRBD1
abundance: once
CDR3aa: CASRPVGTGLFF
CDR3nt: TGTGCCAGCAGACCTGTTGGGACAGGGCTGTTCTTC

j_gene: TRBJ2-4
v_gene: TRBV28
d_gene: -
abundance: -
CDR3aa: CASKGPGENIQYF
CDR3nt: TGTGCCAGCAAGGGCCCTGGAGAAAACATTCAGTACTTC

j_gene: TRBJ2-1
v_gene: TRBV11-2
d_gene: TRBD2
abundance: -
CDR3aa: CASSLIPGLAGGPQFF
CDR3nt: TGTGCCAGCAGCCTTATTCCCGGACTAGCGGGAGGGCCTCAGTTCTTC

j_gene: TRBJ1-1
v_gene: TRBV7-9
d_gene: TRBD1
abundance: -
CDR3aa: CASSLELGQRGRDTEAFF
CDR3nt: TGTGCCAGCAGCTTAGAATTGGGGCAAAGGGGGCGGGACACTGAAGCTTTCTTT

j_gene: TRBJ1-4
v_gene: TRBV29-1
d_gene: -
abundance: -
CDR3aa: CSVSKGNLNEKLFF
CDR3nt: TGCAGCGTTTCTAAGGGGAACCTTAATGAAAAACTGTTTTTT

j_gene: TRBJ2-7
v_gene: TRBV12-2
d_gene: -
abundance: -
CDR3aa: CASRHYEQYF
CDR3nt: TGTGCAAGTCGCCACTACGAGCAGTACTTC

j_gene: TRBJ1-4
v_gene: TRBV5-1
d_gene: TRBD1
abundance: -
CDR3aa: CASSLAEGQGRKLFF
CDR3nt: TGCGCCAGCAGCTTGGCCGAGGGACAGGGAAGAAAACTGTTTTTT

j_gene: TRBJ1-3
v_gene: TRBV18
d_gene: TRBD1
abundance: -
CDR3aa: CASSKGTGQVFSGNTIYF
CDR3nt: TGTGCCAGCTCTAAGGGGACAGGGCAAGTCTTCTCTGGAAACACCATATATTTT

j_gene: TRBJ2-2
v_gene: TRBV5-1
d_gene: -
abundance: -
CDR3aa: CASSRGPIENTGELFF
CDR3nt: TGCGCCAGCAGCCGCGGACCCATCGAGAACACCGGGGAGCTGTTTTTT

j_gene: TRBJ2-1
v_gene: TRBV30
d_gene: TRBD2
abundance: once
CDR3aa: CAWSRGPSGSPYNEQFF
CDR3nt: TGTGCCTGGAGTAGGGGACCGAGCGGGAGCCCCTACAATGAGCAGTTCTTC

j_gene: TRBJ2-7
v_gene: TRBV5-1
d_gene: TRBD1
abundance: -
CDR3aa: CASSFTGTGGAYEQYF
CDR3nt: TGCGCCAGCAGCTTCACCGGGACAGGGGGTGCCTACGAGCAGTACTTC

j_gene: TRBJ2-1
v_gene: TRBV5-1
d_gene: -
abundance: -
CDR3aa: CASSFQGRTNEQFF
CDR3nt: TGCGCCAGCAGCTTCCAGGGGCGCACCAATGAGCAGTTCTTC

j_gene: TRBJ2-4
v_gene: TRBV27
d_gene: TRBD1
abundance: once
CDR3aa: CASRYNRGRGNIQYF
CDR3nt: TGTGCCAGCAGGTACAACAGGGGCCGTGGAAACATTCAGTACTTC

j_gene: TRBJ2-3
v_gene: TRBV9
d_gene: TRBD2
abundance: -
CDR3aa: CASSVGNSGGSQYF
CDR3nt: TGTGCCAGCAGCGTAGGGAATAGCGGGGGTTCGCAGTATTTT

j_gene: TRBJ1-1
v_gene: TRBV28
d_gene: -
abundance: few
CDR3aa: CASSRDYTEAFF
CDR3nt: TGTGCCAGCAGCCGGGATTACACTGAAGCTTTCTTT

j_gene: TRBJ1-2
v_gene: TRBV6-1
d_gene: -
abundance: -
CDR3aa: CASSRGLDGYTF
CDR3nt: TGTGCCAGCAGTCGAGGATTAGATGGCTACACCTTC

j_gene: TRBJ1-1
v_gene: TRBV7-9
d_gene: -
abundance: -
CDR3aa: CASSLTTGTEAFF
CDR3nt: TGTGCCAGCAGCTTGACAACCGGCACTGAAGCTTTCTTT

j_gene: TRBJ1-2
v_gene: TRBV6-5
d_gene: -
abundance: -
CDR3aa: CASSYRAFYGYTF
CDR3nt: TGTGCCAGCAGTTACAGGGCGTTCTATGGCTACACCTTC

j_gene: TRBJ1-6
v_gene: TRBV11-3
d_gene: -
abundance: -
CDR3aa: CASSLDGYSPLHF
CDR3nt: TGTGCCAGCAGCTTAGATGGTTATTCACCCCTCCACTTT

j_gene: TRBJ1-3
v_gene: TRBV5-5
d_gene: TRBD1
abundance: -
CDR3aa: CASSGGTALSGNTIYF
CDR3nt: TGTGCCAGCAGCGGCGGGACAGCTCTTTCTGGAAACACCATATATTTT

j_gene: TRBJ1-2
v_gene: TRBV19
d_gene: TRBD1
abundance: few
CDR3aa: CASRPDRTPNYGYTF
CDR3nt: TGTGCCAGCAGACCGGACAGGACCCCTAACTATGGCTACACCTTC

j_gene: TRBJ2-5
v_gene: TRBV10-3
d_gene: TRBD1
abundance: -
CDR3aa: CAIGTGGGETQYF
CDR3nt: TGTGCCATCGGAACAGGGGGCGGCGAGACCCAGTACTTC

j_gene: TRBJ2-1
v_gene: TRBV15
d_gene: -
abundance: -
CDR3aa: CATSRSKTGRNEQFF
CDR3nt: TGTGCCACCAGCAGATCGAAGACAGGGAGGAATGAGCAGTTCTTC

j_gene: TRBJ1-2
v_gene: TRBV11-2
d_gene: TRBD1
abundance: -
CDR3aa: CASRPPGQGYGYTF
CDR3nt: TGTGCCAGCAGACCCCCAGGACAGGGTTATGGCTACACCTTC

j_gene: TRBJ1-1
v_gene: TRBV20-1
d_gene: -
abundance: few
CDR3aa: CSAGVNREAFF
CDR3nt: TGCAGTGCAGGGGTAAACCGCGAAGCTTTCTTT

j_gene: TRBJ1-1
v_gene: TRBV5-1
d_gene: TRBD1
abundance: -
CDR3aa: CASSSGQGETEAFF
CDR3nt: TGCGCCAGCAGCTCCGGACAGGGAGAAACTGAAGCTTTCTTT

j_gene: TRBJ1-5
v_gene: TRBV7-8
d_gene: TRBD1
abundance: -
CDR3aa: CASSLGQGMSNQPQHF
CDR3nt: TGTGCCAGCAGCCTGGGACAGGGGATGAGCAATCAGCCCCAGCATTTT

j_gene: TRBJ2-5
v_gene: TRBV18
d_gene: -
abundance: -
CDR3aa: CASSPMAETQYF
CDR3nt: TGTGCCAGCTCACCAATGGCAGAGACCCAGTACTTC

j_gene: TRBJ2-7
v_gene: TRBV7-9
d_gene: TRBD2
abundance: -
CDR3aa: CASSRIQLAGARYPYEQYF
CDR3nt: TGTGCCAGCAGCCGAATTCAACTAGCGGGGGCACGCTACCCCTACGAGCAGTACTTC

j_gene: TRBJ2-3
v_gene: TRBV28
d_gene: TRBD1
abundance: -
CDR3aa: CASRYAGQGADTQYF
CDR3nt: TGTGCCAGCAGGTACGCCGGACAGGGGGCAGATACGCAGTATTTT

j_gene: TRBJ2-7
v_gene: TRBV7-9
d_gene: -
abundance: -
CDR3aa: CASSTVFSYEQYF
CDR3nt: TGTGCCAGCAGCACAGTGTTCTCCTACGAGCAGTACTTC

j_gene: TRBJ2-7
v_gene: TRBV7-9
d_gene: TRBD1
abundance: once
CDR3aa: CASSRSGQISYEQYF
CDR3nt: TGTGCCAGCAGCCGGTCGGGACAGATTTCCTACGAGCAGTACTTC

j_gene: TRBJ1-2
v_gene: TRBV28
d_gene: -
abundance: few
CDR3aa: CASGQTVGYTF
CDR3nt: TGTGCCAGCGGTCAGACAGTGGGCTACACCTTC

j_gene: TRBJ2-2
v_gene: TRBV27
d_gene: TRBD2
abundance: -
CDR3aa: CASSLSGGVLTGELFF
CDR3nt: TGTGCCAGCAGTTTATCGGGGGGGGTCCTCACCGGGGAGCTGTTTTTT

j_gene: TRBJ2-1
v_gene: TRBV5-4
d_gene: -
abundance: -
CDR3aa: CASSLAGPYNEQFF
CDR3nt: TGTGCCAGCAGCTTGGCGGGGCCTTACAATGAGCAGTTCTTC

j_gene: TRBJ2-3
v_gene: TRBV19
d_gene: TRBD2
abundance: -
CDR3aa: CASSTRGSGRGQPDTQYF
CDR3nt: TGTGCCAGTAGTACGAGGGGGAGCGGGAGAGGCCAACCAGATACGCAGTATTTT

j_gene: TRBJ2-1
v_gene: TRBV7-2
d_gene: -
abundance: few
CDR3aa: CASSAQLGSYNEQFF
CDR3nt: TGTGCCAGCAGCGCCCAGCTCGGGTCCTACAATGAGCAGTTCTTC

j_gene: TRBJ1-6
v_gene: TRBV18
d_gene: -
abundance: -
CDR3aa: CASSPIYDPNSPLHF
CDR3nt: TGTGCCAGCTCACCTATATACGACCCAAATTCACCCCTCCACTTT

j_gene: TRBJ2-3
v_gene: TRBV11-2
d_gene: TRBD2
abundance: -
CDR3aa: CASSTWTSGTDTQYF
CDR3nt: TGTGCCAGCAGCACGTGGACTAGCGGGACAGATACGCAGTATTTT

j_gene: TRBJ2-7
v_gene: TRBV30
d_gene: -
abundance: few
CDR3aa: CAWSVSGLSSEQYF
CDR3nt: TGTGCCTGGAGTGTGAGCGGGTTGTCCTCCGAGCAGTACTTC

j_gene: TRBJ1-5
v_gene: TRBV19
d_gene: -
abundance: once
CDR3aa: CASHKDGRNQPQHF
CDR3nt: TGTGCCAGTCATAAGGACGGACGCAATCAGCCCCAGCATTTT

j_gene: TRBJ1-2
v_gene: TRBV28
d_gene: TRBD1
abundance: -
CDR3aa: CASSSPSTGSWYGYTF
CDR3nt: TGTGCCAGCAGTTCCCCCTCGACAGGGTCGTGGTATGGCTACACCTTC

j_gene: TRBJ2-6
v_gene: TRBV10-3
d_gene: -
abundance: -
CDR3aa: CAISESGQSGANVLTF
CDR3nt: TGTGCCATCAGTGAGTCGGGCCAGTCCGGGGCCAACGTCCTGACTTTC

j_gene: TRBJ2-2
v_gene: TRBV7-2
d_gene: -
abundance: -
CDR3aa: CASTLNGINTGELFF
CDR3nt: TGTGCCAGCACCCTAAACGGCATCAACACCGGGGAGCTGTTTTTT

j_gene: TRBJ2-1
v_gene: TRBV5-1
d_gene: -
abundance: -
CDR3aa: CASSLDGYNEQFF
CDR3nt: TGCGCCAGCAGCTTGGATGGGTACAATGAGCAGTTCTTC

j_gene: TRBJ1-5
v_gene: TRBV10-2
d_gene: TRBD1
abundance: -
CDR3aa: CASLDREGQPQHF
CDR3nt: TGCGCCAGCCTAGACAGGGAGGGTCAGCCCCAGCATTTT

j_gene: TRBJ1-6
v_gene: TRBV19
d_gene: -
abundance: -
CDR3aa: CASSMFGGSNSPLHF
CDR3nt: TGTGCCAGTAGTATGTTTGGGGGCTCGAATTCACCCCTCCACTTT

j_gene: TRBJ2-3
v_gene: TRBV7-9
d_gene: -
abundance: -
CDR3aa: CASSLEFGLLDSYTQYF
CDR3nt: TGTGCCAGCAGCTTGGAATTCGGGCTATTGGATTCCTATACGCAGTATTTT

j_gene: TRBJ2-7
v_gene: TRBV27
d_gene: -
abundance: -
CDR3aa: CASSSPFEPGRAYEQYF
CDR3nt: TGTGCCAGCAGTTCCCCCTTCGAGCCGGGAAGGGCCTACGAGCAGTACTTC